The 29 T cell receptor beta chains below all came from one sample that was sequenced in a study of T-cell memory formation after mild COVID-19. From the 5' RACE reads, TCRdb called clonotypes with MiXCR, one entry per CDR3 protein. The repertoire holds about 540,000 distinct CDR3 sequences, with roughly 20% as singletons. Sequencing input: PBMCs or a T cell subset sorted from them (not recorded which). These receptors were obtained from an adult woman who had mild COVID-19 (a few samples of this study predate the infection). Cell type and time point are not known.

At least ten counts were recorded for this clonotype. This chain links TRBV7-8 with TRBJ1-1, with TRBD1 matching over 7 bases. Germline CDR1 SGHVS, CDR2 FQNEAQ. The CDR3 loop spans 15 amino acids. With V trimmed by 3 bases and J by 1 base, 5 bases remained unmatched. The chain's CDR3 is CASSFIRTGNTEAFF. The CDR3 DNA reads TGTGCCAGCAGCTTTATTCGGACAGGGAACACTGAAGCTTTCTTT.

This clonotype has a count of ten or more. J is TRBJ2-3 and V is TRBV5-1; D is undetermined. V lost 4 bases, J lost 1 base, and 7 bases lay in between. Germline CDR1 reads SGHRS; CDR2 reads YFSETQ. The CDR3 has 13 amino acids. CDR3 DNA: TGCGCCAGCAGCCAGGCGGGCACAGATACGCAGTATTTT. Its protein product is CASSQAGTDTQYF.

This chain uses TRBV20-1 with TRBJ2-5; D call uncertain. The CDR3 loop spans 13 amino acids. Between the trimmed V and J ends, which lost 2 bases and 5 bases, there was a span of 12 bases. Per the germline V gene, CDR1 is DFQATT and CDR2 is SNEGSKA (reference sequence). CDR3 bases: TGCAGTGCTAGAAGCCCCCCCGGCGAGACCCAGTACTTC. Its translation: CSARSPPGETQYF.

The sample holds a few counts of this clonotype. The rearrangement links TRBV29-1 to TRBJ2-7, with D tentatively TRBD1 (6 bases). Trimming pared 4 bases from V and 1 base from J, leaving 11 bases between. This CDR3 is 13 amino acids long. Germline CDR1 and CDR2: SQVTM and ANQGSEA. The CDR3 nucleotides are TGCAGCGTTGTCCCCGGGACATCCTACGAGCAGTACTTC. This gives the protein CSVVPGTSYEQYF.

This clonotype came up a few times. The genes are TRBV13 and TRBJ2-2; D is unresolved. Deletions cut 2 bases from V and 7 bases from J, with 5 bases between. This CDR3 is 12 amino acids long. The germline V gene encodes CDR1 PRHDT and CDR2 FYEKMQ (reference sequence). This chain's CDR3 is CASSLFDGELFF. In DNA form, the CDR3 reads TGTGCCAGCAGCTTATTTGACGGGGAGCTGTTTTTT.

This clonotype was counted a few times. This chain links TRBV24-1 with TRBJ2-1; D ambiguous. The CDR3 runs 12 residues. CDR1 and CDR2 (germline): KGHDR, SFDVKD. V was shortened by 6 bases and J by 8 bases, with 10 bases between the two germline ends. This CDR3 reads CATSQFGHEQFF. CDR3 bases: TGTGCCACCAGTCAATTTGGTCATGAGCAGTTCTTC.

The chain has TRBV20-1 and TRBJ2-1; 10 nucleotides agree with TRBD2. V lost 7 bases and J lost 6; bases outside the gene matches: 12. The CDR3 contains 15 residues. Germline V CDR1 and CDR2: DFQATT, SNEGSKA (reference sequence). In DNA form, the CDR3 reads TGCAGTGAACTCCCCCTAGCGGGGGTAAGCAATGAGCAGTTCTTC. Translating gives CSELPLAGVSNEQFF.

The sample holds a few counts of this clonotype. The chain combines TRBV12-3 or TRBV12-4 with TRBJ2-7; 8 positions agree with TRBD2. The CDR3 is made up of 17 amino acids. J lost 0 bases, V lost 3 bases, and 10 bases had no gene match. CDR3 nucleotides: TGTGCCAGCAGTTTTCTAAGGCGGGAGGATCTCTCCTACGAGCAGTACTTC. As protein: CASSFLRREDLSYEQYF.

The chain has TRBV6-2 or TRBV6-3 and TRBJ2-5; 7 bases align to TRBD1. This CDR3 is 14 amino acids long. The germline gives CDR1 MNHEY, CDR2 SVGEGT. With V trimmed by 2 bases and J by 3 bases, 3 bases remained unmatched. The CDR3 DNA reads TGTGCCAGCAGTTACCACAGGGGAAAAGAGACCCAGTACTTC. It translates to CASSYHRGKETQYF.

V and J are TRBV18 and TRBJ2-5, with 7 bases lining up with TRBD2. Losses at the gene ends were 1 base for V and 0 bases for J; bases not matched to a gene: 2. Germline loops: CDR1 KGHSH, CDR2 LQKENI. This CDR3 is built from 15 residues. CDR3 DNA sequence: TGTGCCAGCTCACCACAGGGACTATACCAAGAGACCCAGTACTTC. It is translated as CASSPQGLYQETQYF.

The V gene is TRBV20-1, the J gene TRBJ2-1; D perhaps matches TRBD2 (6 bases). CDR1 is DFQATT, CDR2 SNEGSKA, per germline (reference sequence). Deletions cut 0 bases from V and 6 bases from J, with 12 bases between. The CDR3 covers 14 residues. The CDR3 region is CSAREGGGINEQFF. In DNA form, the CDR3 reads TGCAGTGCTAGAGAAGGTGGAGGGATCAATGAGCAGTTCTTC.

V usage is TRBV6-5 and J usage is TRBJ2-5, with unresolved D. V gave up 4 bases and J gave up 2 bases, with 11 bases separating them. In germline, CDR1 is MNHEY, CDR2 SVGAGI. The CDR3 totals 14 residues. The CDR3, as DNA: TGTGCCAGCAGTTCCCGACAAACGCAAGAGACCCAGTACTTC. Translating it yields CASSSRQTQETQYF.

This clonotype was found a few times. The chain employs TRBV20-1 and TRBJ2-6; D ambiguous. This CDR3 is 17 amino acids long. V shed 0 bases and J shed 2 bases, with 14 bases lying between them. CDR1 and CDR2 from the germline V gene are DFQATT and SNEGSKA (reference sequence). CDR3 nucleotide sequence: TGCAGTGCTAGAGATCCTTTTAGTTATCCTGGGGCCAACGTCCTGACTTTC. This sequence encodes CSARDPFSYPGANVLTF.

The table lists this clonotype with a few counts. The chain employs TRBV4-2 and TRBJ2-1, with 9 bases identical to TRBD2. The V segment lost 4 bases and the J segment 7 bases; nucleotides outside the gene matches: 5. The CDR3 is made up of 14 amino acids. Germline V gene sequence: CDR1 LGHNA, CDR2 YNFKEQ. CDR3 nucleotide sequence: TGTGCCAGCAGCCCGCGGGAGGGAGGGAATGAGCAGTTCTTC. This translates into CASSPREGGNEQFF.

This clonotype came up once. The CDR3 reads CASSPTRGCGNTIYF. CDR3 sequence (DNA): TGTGCCAGCAGCCCCACCAGGGGTTGCGGAAACACCATATATTTT. The chain has TRBV5-4 and TRBJ1-3, with D possibly matching TRBD1 (6 bases). This CDR3 region has 15 residues. Germline CDR1 SGHNT, CDR2 YYREEE (reference sequence). Trimming removed 4 bases from V and 4 bases from J, with 15 bases in between.

This clonotype was recorded at least ten times. The chain uses TRBV5-1 and TRBJ2-6, with TRBD1 as a possible D gene (5 bases). CDR3 length: 15 residues. Germline CDR1 is SGHRS and CDR2 is YFSETQ. Trimming removed 2 bases at V and 2 bases at J, with 8 bases between. The CDR3 reads CASSLAGTGANVLTF. Here the CDR3 DNA reads TGCGCCAGCAGCTTAGCAGGGACTGGGGCCAACGTCCTGACTTTC.

The rearrangement uses TRBV20-1 and TRBJ2-5, with no clear D. From germline, CDR1 is DFQATT and CDR2 SNEGSKA (reference sequence). This CDR3 contains 14 residues. Trimming removed 5 bases from V and 0 bases from J, with 13 bases in between. CDR3 coding DNA: TGCAGTGCTTCTTCTGACGGATACCAAGAGACCCAGTACTTC. Protein product: CSASSDGYQETQYF.

The chain recombines TRBV7-9 with TRBJ2-5; the D call may be TRBD1 or TRBD2 (5 bases each). V dropped 2 bases and J dropped 5 bases, with 12 bases sitting between them. Germline loops: CDR1 SEHNR, CDR2 FQNEAQ (reference sequence). CDR3 length equals 14 residues. The CDR3 DNA reads TGTGCCAGCAGCTTACTTCCCAGGGAGGAGACCCAGTACTTC. This encodes CASSLLPREETQYF.

This clonotype was found a few times. This rearrangement joins TRBV7-8 to TRBJ1-4; D is uncertain. The length of the CDR3 is 18 residues. CDR1 is SGHVS and CDR2 is FQNEAQ in the germline V gene. V shed 4 bases and J shed 5 bases, with 23 bases lying between them. This chain's CDR3 is CASSSSGSSWDLNEKLFF. CDR3 sequence (DNA): TGTGCCAGCAGCTCCTCCGGGAGCTCTTGGGATTTAAATGAAAAACTGTTTTTT.

This clonotype appeared a few times. The J gene is TRBJ2-3, the V gene TRBV15, with 9 bases lining up with TRBD2. The CDR3 length is 14 residues. V shed 8 bases, J shed 4 bases, and the junction held 7 bases outside the gene matches. Germline V gene lookup returns CDR1 LNHNV and CDR2 YYDKDF (reference sequence). The CDR3, as DNA: TGTGCCACCGGGCTAGCGGGAACCGCAGATACGCAGTATTTT. The encoded protein is CATGLAGTADTQYF.

This clonotype was observed a handful of times. The V gene is TRBV27, the J gene TRBJ1-2; 8 nucleotides match TRBD1. Germline V gives CDR1 MNHEY, CDR2 SMNVEV (reference sequence). Losses at the gene ends were 6 bases for V and 4 bases for J; bases not matched to a gene: 7. This CDR3 is 14 amino acids long. This CDR3 is CASRSPGQGYGYTF. CDR3 DNA: TGTGCCAGCAGATCCCCTGGACAGGGCTATGGCTACACCTTC.

The table lists this clonotype with a few counts. The rearrangement links TRBV6-1 to TRBJ2-4; 10 nucleotides agree with TRBD2. V lost 1 base to trimming and J lost 0 bases; unmatched junction nucleotides: 6. CDR1 is MNHNS, CDR2 SASEGT, per germline. The CDR3 is 18 amino acids. CDR3: CASSEGLGLAEAKNIQYF. The CDR3 bases are TGTGCCAGCAGTGAAGGGCTAGGACTAGCGGAAGCCAAAAACATTCAGTACTTC.

The chain combines TRBV30 with TRBJ2-2; the match to TRBD1 covers 9 bases. The CDR3 sequence is 15 residues long. Trimming at V came to 1 base and at J to 2 bases, leaving 2 bases not matched to a gene. Germline V gives CDR1 GTSNPN, CDR2 SVGIG (reference sequence). The CDR3 sequence is CAWSGGQGNTGELFF. DNA for the CDR3: TGTGCCTGGAGTGGGGGACAGGGTAACACCGGGGAGCTGTTTTTT.

The chain has TRBV5-6 and TRBJ2-7; 10 bases align to TRBD2. Germline CDR1 SGHDT, CDR2 YYEEEE. The CDR3 is made up of 19 amino acids. V dropped 1 base and J dropped 0; count of bases not matched to a gene: 13. Here the CDR3 reads CASSLWSELAGLPSYEQYF. CDR3 DNA sequence: TGTGCCAGCAGCTTGTGGTCTGAACTAGCGGGACTCCCCTCCTACGAGCAGTACTTC.

This clonotype has just a few counts. The V call is TRBV4-2, the J call TRBJ2-1; 8 bases align to TRBD2. The germline V gene has CDR1 LGHNA and CDR2 YNFKEQ. There are 15 residues in the CDR3. J gave up 6 bases and V 0 bases, and 4 bases lay outside the gene matches. The CDR3 DNA sequence: TGTGCCAGCAGCCAAGAACGAGCGGGAGTCAATGAGCAGTTCTTC. This codes for CASSQERAGVNEQFF.

The V call is TRBV5-1, the J call TRBJ2-1; 9 bases map to TRBD1. V shed 1 base, J shed 5 bases, and the junction held 10 bases outside the gene matches. Germline CDR1 is SGHRS and CDR2 is YFSETQ. The CDR3 sequence is 17 residues long. The CDR3, as DNA: TGCGCCAGCAGCTTGTCTCGGACAGGGGAAATTAACAATGAGCAGTTCTTC. This translates into CASSLSRTGEINNEQFF. The full variable domain, in which reference TRBV5-1 and TRBJ2-1 provide the parts outside the CDR3, is KAGVTQTPRYLIKTRGQQVTLSCSPISGHRSVSWYQQTPGQGLQFLFEYFSETQRNKGNFPGRFSGRQFSNSRSEMNVSTLELGDSALYLCASSLSRTGEINNEQFFGPGTRLTVL.

The chain recombines TRBV13 with TRBJ1-1; 8 positions match TRBD1. There are 16 residues in the CDR3. The V gene's germline CDR1 is PRHDT and CDR2 FYEKMQ (reference sequence). Unmatched junction bases numbered 11, after V lost 4 bases and J lost 4 bases. CDR3 amino acids: CASSSPSGGRGTEAFF. The CDR3 nucleotides are TGTGCCAGCAGCTCTCCCTCAGGGGGCCGGGGCACTGAAGCTTTCTTT.

This clonotype was observed once. The rearrangement uses TRBV28 and TRBJ1-2, with 8 bases fitting TRBD1. Germline-derived CDR1 and CDR2 are MDHEN and SYDVKM. The junction had 10 bases not matched to a gene; V was cut back by 6 bases and J by 4 bases. This CDR3 spans 15 amino acids. CDR3: CASRAALTGGYGYTF. In nucleotides, the CDR3 is TGTGCCAGCAGGGCAGCTCTAACAGGGGGCTATGGCTACACCTTC.

The chain employs TRBV27 and TRBJ1-3; D is unresolved. This CDR3 is 14 amino acids long. CDR1 is MNHEY and CDR2 is SMNVEV in the germline V gene (reference sequence). The V gene lost 3 bases and the J gene lost 1 base, with 7 bases spanning the gap. CDR3 nucleotides: TGTGCCAGCAGTTTCGGCGCATCTGGAAACACCATATATTTT. Translation: CASSFGASGNTIYF.